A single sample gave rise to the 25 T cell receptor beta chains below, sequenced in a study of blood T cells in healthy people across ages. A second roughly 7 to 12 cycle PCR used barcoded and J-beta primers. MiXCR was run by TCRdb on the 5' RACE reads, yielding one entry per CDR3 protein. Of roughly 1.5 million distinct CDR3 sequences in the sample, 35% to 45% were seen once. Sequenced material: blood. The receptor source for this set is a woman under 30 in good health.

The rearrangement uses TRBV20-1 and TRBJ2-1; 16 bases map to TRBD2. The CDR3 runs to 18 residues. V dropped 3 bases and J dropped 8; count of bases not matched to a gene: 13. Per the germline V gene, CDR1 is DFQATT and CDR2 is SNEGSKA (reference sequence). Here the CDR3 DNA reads TGCAGTGCTAGGCAGATACCCTCGGGGACTAGCGGGAGGGATGAGCAGTTCTTC. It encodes CSARQIPSGTSGRDEQFF.

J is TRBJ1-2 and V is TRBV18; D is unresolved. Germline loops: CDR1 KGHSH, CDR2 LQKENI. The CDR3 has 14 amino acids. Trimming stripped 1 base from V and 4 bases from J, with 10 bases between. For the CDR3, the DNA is TGTGCCAGCTCACCACGGGAAGAGACCTATGGCTACACCTTC. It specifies CASSPREETYGYTF.

The CDR3 coding sequence is TGCAGTGCTAACGTCCTGGACGAGCAGTACTTC. This codes for CSANVLDEQYF. This rearrangement joins TRBV20-1 to TRBJ2-4; D not certain. The DNA end is a closer match to TRBJ2-7, so the J assignment may be wrong. Germline CDR1 reads DFQATT; CDR2 reads SNEGSKA (reference sequence). This CDR3 is built from 11 residues.

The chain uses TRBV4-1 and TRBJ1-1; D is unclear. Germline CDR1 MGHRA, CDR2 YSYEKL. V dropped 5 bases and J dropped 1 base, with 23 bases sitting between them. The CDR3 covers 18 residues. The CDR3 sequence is CASSYGSRENSENTEAFF. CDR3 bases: TGCGCCAGCAGCTACGGATCCCGGGAGAACTCAGAGAACACTGAAGCTTTCTTT.

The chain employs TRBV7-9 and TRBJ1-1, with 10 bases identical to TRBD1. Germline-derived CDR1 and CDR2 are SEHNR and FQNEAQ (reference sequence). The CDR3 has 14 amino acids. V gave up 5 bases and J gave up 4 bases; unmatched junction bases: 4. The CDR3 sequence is CASSIGQGVTEAFF. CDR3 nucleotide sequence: TGTGCCAGCAGCATCGGACAGGGGGTCACTGAAGCTTTCTTT.

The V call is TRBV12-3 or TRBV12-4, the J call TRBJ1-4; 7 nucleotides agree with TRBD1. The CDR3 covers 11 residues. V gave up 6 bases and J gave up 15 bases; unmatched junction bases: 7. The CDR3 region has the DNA TGTGCCAGCAGCGACAGGGCCCGAGTGTTTTTT. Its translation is CASSDRARVFF.

The DNA for the CDR3 is TGTGCCAGCAGTGAATCGGCCAGCGAGACCCAGTACTTC. Amino acids: CASSESASETQYF. J is TRBJ2-5 and V is TRBV25-1; D ambiguous. The germline V gene has CDR1 MGHDK and CDR2 SYGVNS. The V and J ends lost 1 base and 5 bases respectively, with 8 bases between them. The CDR3 spans 13 residues. The complete variable domain, with remaining parts taken from reference TRBV25-1 and TRBJ2-5, reads EADIYQTPRYLVIGTGKKITLECSQTMGHDKMYWYQQDPGMELHLIHYSYGVNSTEKGDLSSESTVSRIRTEHFPLTLESARPSHTSQYLCASSESASETQYFGPGTRLLVL.

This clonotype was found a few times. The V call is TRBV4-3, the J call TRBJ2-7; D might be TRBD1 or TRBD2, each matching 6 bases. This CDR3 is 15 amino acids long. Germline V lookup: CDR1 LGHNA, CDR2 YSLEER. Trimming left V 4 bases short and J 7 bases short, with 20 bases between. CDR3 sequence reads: CASSLGRTEPWEQYF. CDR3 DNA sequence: TGCGCCAGCAGCCTAGGGAGGACAGAGCCCTGGGAGCAGTACTTC.

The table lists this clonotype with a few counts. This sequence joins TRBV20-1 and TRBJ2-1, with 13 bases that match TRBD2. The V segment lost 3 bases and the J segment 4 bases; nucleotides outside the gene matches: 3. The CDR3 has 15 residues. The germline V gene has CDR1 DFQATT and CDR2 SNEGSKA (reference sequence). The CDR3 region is CSASGTSGKYNEQFF. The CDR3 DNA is TGCAGTGCTAGCGGGACTAGCGGGAAGTACAATGAGCAGTTCTTC.

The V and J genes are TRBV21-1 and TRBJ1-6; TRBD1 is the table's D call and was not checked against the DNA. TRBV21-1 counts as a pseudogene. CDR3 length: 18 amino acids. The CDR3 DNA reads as TGTGCCAGCAGCCCAGGGTCGGCAGCTAGCTCCTATAATTCACCCCTCCACTTT. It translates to CASSPGSAASSYNSPLHF.

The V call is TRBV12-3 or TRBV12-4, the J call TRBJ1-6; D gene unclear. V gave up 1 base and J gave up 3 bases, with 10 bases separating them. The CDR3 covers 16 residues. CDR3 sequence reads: CASSLGPGFYNSPLHF. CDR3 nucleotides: TGTGCCAGCAGTTTAGGGCCGGGTTTCTATAATTCACCCCTCCACTTT.

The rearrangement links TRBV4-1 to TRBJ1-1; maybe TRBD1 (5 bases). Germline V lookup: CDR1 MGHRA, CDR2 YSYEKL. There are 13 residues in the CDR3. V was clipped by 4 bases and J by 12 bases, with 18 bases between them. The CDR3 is CASSRVGTEATFF. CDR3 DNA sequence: TGCGCCAGCAGCCGGGTGGGGACGGAGGCCACTTTCTTT.

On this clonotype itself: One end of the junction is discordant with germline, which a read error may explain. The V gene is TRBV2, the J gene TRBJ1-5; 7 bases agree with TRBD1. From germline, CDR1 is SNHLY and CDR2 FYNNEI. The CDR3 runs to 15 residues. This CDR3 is CASSEEGGGNQPQHF. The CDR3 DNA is TGTGCCAGCAGTGAGGAAGGGGGCGGCAACCAGCCCCAGCATTTT.

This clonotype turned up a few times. CDR3 DNA: TGCGCCAGCAGCCAACAGCGGATTAGCAATCAGCCCCAGCATTTT. As protein: CASSQQRISNQPQHF. V is TRBV4-1 and J is TRBJ1-5, with D unresolved. V was pared by 2 bases and J by 0 bases, with 8 bases between. The CDR3 spans 15 residues. Germline V lookup: CDR1 MGHRA, CDR2 YSYEKL.

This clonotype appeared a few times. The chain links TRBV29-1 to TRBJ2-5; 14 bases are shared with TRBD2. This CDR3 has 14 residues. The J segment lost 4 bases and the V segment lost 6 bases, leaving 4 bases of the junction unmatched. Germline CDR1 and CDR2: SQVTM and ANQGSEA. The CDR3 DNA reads TGCAGCGTCGACGGGACTAGCGGGAGAGAGACCCAGTACTTC. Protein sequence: CSVDGTSGRETQYF. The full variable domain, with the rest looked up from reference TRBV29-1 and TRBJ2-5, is SAVISQKPSRDICQRGTSLTIQCQVDSQVTMMFWYRQQPGQSLTLIATANQGSEATYESGFVIDKFPISRPNLTFSTLTVSNMSPEDSSIYLCSVDGTSGRETQYFGPGTRLLVL.

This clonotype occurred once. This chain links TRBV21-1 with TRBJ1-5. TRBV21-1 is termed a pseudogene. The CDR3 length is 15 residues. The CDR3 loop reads CASSQRRVLDQPQHF. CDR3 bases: TGTGCCAGCAGCCAACGACGGGTCCTCGATCAGCCCCAGCATTTT.

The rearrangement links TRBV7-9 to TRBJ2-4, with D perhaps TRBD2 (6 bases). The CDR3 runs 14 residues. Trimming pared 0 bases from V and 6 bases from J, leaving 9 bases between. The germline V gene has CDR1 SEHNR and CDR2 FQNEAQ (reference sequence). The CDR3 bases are TGTGCCAGCAGCTTAGCGAGGGACTCAAACATTCAGTACTTC. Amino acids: CASSLARDSNIQYF.

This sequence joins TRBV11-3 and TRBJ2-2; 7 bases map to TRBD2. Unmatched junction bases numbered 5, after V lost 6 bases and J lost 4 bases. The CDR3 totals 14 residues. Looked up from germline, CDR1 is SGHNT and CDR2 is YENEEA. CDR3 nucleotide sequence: TGTGCCAGCAGTTCGGGACTACCCACCGGGGAGCTGTTTTTT. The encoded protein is CASSSGLPTGELFF. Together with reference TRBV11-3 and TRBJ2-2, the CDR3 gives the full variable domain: EAGVVQSPRYKIIEKKQPVAFWCNPISGHNTLYWYLQNLGQGPELLIRYENEEAVDDSQLPKDRFSAERLKGVDSTLKIQPAELGDSAVYLCASSSGLPTGELFFGEGSRLTVL.

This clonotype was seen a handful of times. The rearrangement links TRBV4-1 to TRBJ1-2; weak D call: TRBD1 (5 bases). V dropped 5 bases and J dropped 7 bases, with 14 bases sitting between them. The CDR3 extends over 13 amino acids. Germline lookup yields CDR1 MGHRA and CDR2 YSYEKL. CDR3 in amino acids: CASSAVQGGGYTF. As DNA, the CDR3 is TGCGCCAGCAGCGCTGTTCAGGGAGGTGGCTACACCTTC.

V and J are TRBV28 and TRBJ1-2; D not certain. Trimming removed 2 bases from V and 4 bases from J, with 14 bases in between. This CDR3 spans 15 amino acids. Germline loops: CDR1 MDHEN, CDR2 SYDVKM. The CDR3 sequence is CASSLGSFTGYGYTF. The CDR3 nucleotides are TGTGCCAGCAGTTTAGGGTCTTTCACGGGCTATGGCTACACCTTC.

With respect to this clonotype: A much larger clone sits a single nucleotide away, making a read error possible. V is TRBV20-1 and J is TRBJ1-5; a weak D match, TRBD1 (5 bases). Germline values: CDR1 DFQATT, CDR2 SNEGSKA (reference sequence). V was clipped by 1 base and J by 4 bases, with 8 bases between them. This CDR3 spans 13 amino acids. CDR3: CSARGDRNQPQHF. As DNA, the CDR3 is TGCAGTGCTAGAGGGGACCGTAATCAGCCCCAGCATTTT.

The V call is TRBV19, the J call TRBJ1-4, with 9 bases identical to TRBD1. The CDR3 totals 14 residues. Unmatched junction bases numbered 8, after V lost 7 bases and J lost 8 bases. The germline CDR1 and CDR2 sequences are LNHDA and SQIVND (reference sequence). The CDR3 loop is CASTTGTGNEKLFF. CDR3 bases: TGTGCCAGTACCACCGGGACAGGGAACGAAAAACTGTTTTTT.

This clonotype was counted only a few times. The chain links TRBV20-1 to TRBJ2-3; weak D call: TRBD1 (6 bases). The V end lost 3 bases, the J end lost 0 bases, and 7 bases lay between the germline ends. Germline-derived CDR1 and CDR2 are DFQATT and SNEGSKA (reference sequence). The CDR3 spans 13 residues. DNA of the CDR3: TGCAGTGCTAGTACAGGGAGCACAGATACGCAGTATTTT. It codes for CSASTGSTDTQYF.

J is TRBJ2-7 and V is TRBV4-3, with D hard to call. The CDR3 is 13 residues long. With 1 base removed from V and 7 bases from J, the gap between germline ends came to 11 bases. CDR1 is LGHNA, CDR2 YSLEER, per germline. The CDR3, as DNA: TGCGCCAGCAGCCAAGGAATAGTGAATGAGCAGTACTTC. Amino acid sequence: CASSQGIVNEQYF.

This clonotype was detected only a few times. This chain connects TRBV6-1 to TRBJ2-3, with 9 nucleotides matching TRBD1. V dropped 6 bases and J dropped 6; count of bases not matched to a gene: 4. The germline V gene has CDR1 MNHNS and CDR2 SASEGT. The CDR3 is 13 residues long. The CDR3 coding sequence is TGTGCCAGCAGGGGACAGGGCGAGGATACGCAGTATTTT. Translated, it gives CASRGQGEDTQYF.